Below, 25 T cell receptor beta chains from the same sample are listed, as sequenced in a study of shared clonotypes between healthy human individuals. Assay: immunoSEQ multiplex PCR; the TCRdb copy retains only in-frame clones and omits some. This sample has some 2,000,000 clones, with roughly 95% found just once. Naive CD8 cells, CD45RO-negative and positively selected for CCR7, excluded terminally differentiated effector memory CD45RA+ cells. The sequenced material came from naive CD8+ T cells sorted from blood. The receptors here all came from a man in his late teens or twenties in good health.

This clone was detected only once. This chain connects TRBV4-1 to TRBJ2-1; 9 bases are shared with TRBD1. V was pared by 4 bases and J by 8 bases, with 15 bases of the junction left unmatched. CDR3 length: 17 amino acids. Germline assignment: CDR1 MGHRA and CDR2 YSYEKL. Here the CDR3 DNA reads TGCGCCAGCAGCCCGCACCCCGGGGACAGGGTCCCTCATGAGCAGTTCTTC. It translates to CASSPHPGDRVPHEQFF.

J is TRBJ1-4 and V is TRBV5-1; 8 bases are a match to TRBD1. Germline CDR1 is SGHRS and CDR2 is YFSETQ. After removal of 4 bases from V and 3 bases from J, the junction contained 8 bases not matched to a gene. The CDR3 totals 16 residues. Here the CDR3 reads CASSETGVGPNEKLFF. The CDR3 DNA reads TGCGCCAGCAGCGAGACAGGGGTGGGGCCTAATGAAAAACTGTTTTTT.

This clone occurred once. The same CDR3 arises from other DNA sequences in this sample as well. The chain recombines TRBV9 with TRBJ2-7, with unresolved D. Per germline, CDR1 SGDLS and CDR2 YYNGEE. CDR3 size: 14 residues. V was pared by 0 bases and J by 3 bases, with 10 bases between. CDR3 in amino acids: CASSVVPSGYEQYF. CDR3 DNA sequence: TGTGCCAGCAGCGTAGTGCCCTCCGGCTACGAGCAGTACTTC.

This chain links TRBV7-9 with TRBJ1-1, with 7 bases matching TRBD1. With 5 bases clipped from V and 2 bases from J, the junction kept 8 bases outside the gene matches. The CDR3 is 15 residues long. The germline CDR1 and CDR2 sequences are SEHNR and FQNEAQ (reference sequence). CDR3 loop: CASSPQQGGNTEAFF. CDR3 DNA: TGTGCCAGCAGCCCACAGCAGGGGGGAAACACTGAAGCTTTCTTT.

The rearrangement joins TRBV6-5 to TRBJ1-1; D call uncertain. V lost 5 bases to trimming and J lost 2 bases, with 12 bases between them. The CDR3 has 14 residues. CDR1 is MNHEY, CDR2 SVGAGI, per germline. The CDR3 sequence is CASSTDLRNTEAFF. Written as DNA, the CDR3 is TGTGCCAGCAGTACGGACCTCCGCAACACTGAAGCTTTCTTT.

The chain combines TRBV11-2 with TRBJ2-1; D is unresolved. The CDR3 contains 15 residues. Trimming left V 7 bases short and J 0 bases short, with 13 bases between. Looked up from germline, CDR1 is SGHAT and CDR2 is FQNNGV. This chain's CDR3 is CASTSSTSSYNEQFF. Written as DNA, the CDR3 is TGTGCCAGCACCTCGTCGACGAGCTCCTACAATGAGCAGTTCTTC.

This chain joins TRBV11-2 and TRBJ2-7, with a tentative D call TRBD2 (6 bases). From germline, CDR1 is SGHAT and CDR2 FQNNGV. The CDR3 consists of 14 residues. V lost 2 bases and J 1 base, leaving 9 bases between the germline ends. CDR3 protein: CASSLSLASYEQYF. The CDR3 region has the DNA TGTGCCAGCAGCTTAAGCCTAGCGTCCTACGAGCAGTACTTC. The full variable domain, in which reference TRBV11-2 and TRBJ2-7 provide the parts outside the CDR3, is EAGVAQSPRYKIIEKRQSVAFWCNPISGHATLYWYQQILGQGPKLLIQFQNNGVVDDSQLPKDRFSAERLKGVDSTLKIQPAKLEDSAVYLCASSLSLASYEQYFGPGTRLTVT.

The genes are TRBV11-2 and TRBJ2-7, with 10 nucleotides matching TRBD2. The CDR3 consists of 16 residues. Looked up from germline, CDR1 is SGHAT and CDR2 is FQNNGV. J gave up 1 base and V 4 bases, and 7 bases lay outside the gene matches. The CDR3 DNA reads as TGTGCCAGCAGCTCTTGGGCTAGCGGGGGTTCCTACGAGCAGTACTTC. Translating gives CASSSWASGGSYEQYF.

Comments on this clone: The junction does not match germline at one end; this may be a read error. The rearrangement links TRBV7-7 to TRBJ2-7; 10 positions agree with TRBD1. The CDR3 totals 13 residues. From germline, CDR1 is SSHAT and CDR2 FNYEAQ (reference sequence). The CDR3 here is CASSFGTGDEQYF. The CDR3 DNA reads TGTGCTAGCAGCTTTGGGACAGGGGACGAGCAGTACTTC.

The gene calls are TRBV15 and TRBJ2-1; 8 positions agree with TRBD1. This CDR3 has 15 amino acids. CDR1 and CDR2 (germline): LNHNV, YYDKDF (reference sequence). With V trimmed by 6 bases and J by 8 bases, 12 bases remained unmatched. This CDR3 reads CATSLGRGLGHEQFF. The CDR3 nucleotides read TGTGCCACCAGTTTGGGCAGGGGGCTTGGGCATGAGCAGTTCTTC.

V and J are TRBV30 and TRBJ2-7; the match to TRBD2 covers 11 bases. Trimming took 4 bases from V and 8 from J; bases not matched to a gene: 7. This CDR3 region has 13 residues. Germline CDR1 reads GTSNPN; CDR2 reads SVGIG (reference sequence). Written as DNA, the CDR3 is TGTGCCTGGACCCTACTAGCGGGAGATAAGCAGTACTTC. This encodes CAWTLLAGDKQYF.

The chain recombines TRBV9 with TRBJ1-2; TRBD1 matches 11 bases. CDR1 and CDR2 from the germline V gene are SGDLS and YYNGEE. The CDR3 sequence is 17 residues long. Trimming took 4 bases from V and 10 from J; bases not matched to a gene: 18. DNA for the CDR3: TGTGCCAGCAGCCCGTCGATTCTGAGGACAGGGGGCCATGCCTACACCTTC. This codes for CASSPSILRTGGHAYTF. Full variable domain (rest looked up from reference TRBV9 and TRBJ1-2): DSGVTQTPKHLITATGQRVTLRCSPRSGDLSVYWYQQSLDQGLQFLIQYYNGEERAKGNILERFSAQQFPDLHSELNLSSLELGDSALYFCASSPSILRTGGHAYTFGSGTRLTVV.

This chain's CDR3 is CASSYLSVGDEQYF. The CDR3 DNA reads as TGTGCCAGCAGCTACCTTTCCGTGGGAGACGAGCAGTACTTC. V is TRBV7-2 and J is TRBJ2-7; weak D call: TRBD2 (5 bases). With 4 bases removed from V and 5 bases from J, the gap between germline ends came to 15 bases. CDR1 is SGHTA, CDR2 FQGNSA, per germline. The CDR3 sequence is 14 residues long.

This rearrangement joins TRBV2 to TRBJ2-1; D may match TRBD1 or TRBD2 (5 bases each). Germline lookup yields CDR1 SNHLY and CDR2 FYNNEI. V shed 3 bases and J shed 6 bases, with 12 bases lying between them. The CDR3 totals 14 residues. CDR3 coding DNA: TGTGCCAGCAGTGAGTCTATGGGGACCAATGAGCAGTTCTTC. It codes for CASSESMGTNEQFF.

This sequence joins TRBV27 and TRBJ2-3, with no clear D. The V gene lost 5 bases and the J gene lost 5 bases, with 20 bases spanning the gap. CDR3 size: 16 residues. Germline CDR1 MNHEY, CDR2 SMNVEV (reference sequence). CDR3 DNA sequence: TGTGCCAGCAGTCACAACCTATATCGAGTCCAAGATACGCAGTATTTT. Encoded protein: CASSHNLYRVQDTQYF.

The chain carries TRBV28 and TRBJ1-3; D possibly corresponds to TRBD1 (5 bases). The CDR3 runs to 16 residues. The V end was cut by 9 bases, the J end by 2 bases, with 20 bases between. Germline assignment: CDR1 MDHEN and CDR2 SYDVKM. Here the CDR3 reads CASTPGRINPGNTIYF. As DNA, the CDR3 is TGTGCCAGTACGCCGGGACGGATCAACCCTGGAAACACCATATATTTT.

V is TRBV7-9 and J is TRBJ2-2, with 9 bases matching TRBD1. Germline V gene data show CDR1 as SEHNR and CDR2 as FQNEAQ (reference sequence). The CDR3 totals 16 residues. V dropped 4 bases and J dropped 1; count of bases not matched to a gene: 4. CDR3 sequence: CASSSWTGENTGELFF. The DNA of the CDR3 is TGTGCCAGCAGCTCCTGGACAGGGGAGAACACCGGGGAGCTGTTTTTT. Together with reference TRBV7-9 and TRBJ2-2, the CDR3 gives the full variable domain: DTGVSQNPRHKITKRGQNVTFRCDPISEHNRLYWYRQTLGQGPEFLTYFQNEAQLEKSRLLSDRFSAERPKGSFSTLEIQRTEQGDSAMYLCASSSWTGENTGELFFGEGSRLTVL.

This sequence joins TRBV28 and TRBJ1-2; weak D call: TRBD1 (6 bases). Between the trimmed V and J ends, which lost 2 bases and 6 bases, there was a span of 10 bases. Germline V gene lookup returns CDR1 MDHEN and CDR2 SYDVKM. This CDR3 is built from 13 residues. The CDR3: CASSLQGPNGYTF. The CDR3 bases are TGTGCCAGCAGTTTACAGGGGCCCAATGGCTACACCTTC.

V gene TRBV2 combines with J gene TRBJ2-5; 11 nucleotides line up with TRBD1. Trimming cost V 4 bases and J 4 bases; bases outside gene matches: 5. Germline V lookup: CDR1 SNHLY, CDR2 FYNNEI. This CDR3 has 15 residues. The CDR3 nucleotides are TGTGCCAGCAGTGGGGGACAGGGGGTTGTAGAGACCCAGTACTTC. As protein: CASSGGQGVVETQYF.

The chain uses TRBV27 and TRBJ1-5; D is unresolved. The CDR3 covers 14 residues. Germline V gene data show CDR1 as MNHEY and CDR2 as SMNVEV (reference sequence). Trimming shortened V by 3 bases and J by 7 bases, and 13 bases separated the two germline ends. The CDR3 DNA reads TGTGCCAGCAGTTTTGTTCGCGGAGGGCAGCCCCAGCATTTT. Translation: CASSFVRGGQPQHF.

With respect to this clone: This CDR3 is also generated by other DNA sequences in the sample. The chain recombines TRBV4-1 with TRBJ1-1; the match to TRBD1 covers 7 bases. The CDR3 contains 15 residues. CDR1 MGHRA and CDR2 YSYEKL come from the germline V gene. V was pared by 1 base and J by 3 bases, with 5 bases of the junction left unmatched. CDR3 sequence reads: CASSQGRGLDTEAFF. In DNA, the CDR3 is TGCGCCAGCAGCCAAGGGAGGGGGCTAGACACTGAAGCTTTCTTT.

This rearrangement joins TRBV6-5 to TRBJ1-1; TRBD1 agrees at 7 bases. V lost 5 bases, J lost 0 bases, and 6 bases stayed unmatched. Germline-derived CDR1 and CDR2 are MNHEY and SVGAGI. The CDR3 has 15 residues. The chain's CDR3 is CASSPWGQLNTEAFF. The CDR3 DNA sequence: TGTGCCAGCAGTCCATGGGGACAGTTGAACACTGAAGCTTTCTTT.

The V gene is TRBV5-6, the J gene TRBJ1-1; D unclear. Looked up from germline, CDR1 is SGHDT and CDR2 is YYEEEE. Trimming took off 4 bases at V and 1 base at J, with 11 bases between the two ends. CDR3 length equals 14 residues. This chain's CDR3 is CASSIQIENTEAFF. The CDR3 nucleotides are TGTGCCAGCAGCATACAGATTGAGAACACTGAAGCTTTCTTT.

This rearrangement joins TRBV2 to TRBJ1-5, with TRBD1 as a possible D gene (6 bases). Germline V lookup: CDR1 SNHLY, CDR2 FYNNEI. The CDR3 contains 16 residues. The V gene lost 1 base and the J gene lost 4 bases, with 14 bases spanning the gap. CDR3 loop: CASSEDTGSLNQPQHF. The CDR3 coding sequence is TGTGCCAGCAGTGAAGATACAGGGTCCCTAAATCAGCCCCAGCATTTT.

The CDR3 nucleotides are TGTGCCAGCAGCAACCGGGGCGGAGGAGAAGCTTTCTTT. The encoded protein is CASSNRGGGEAFF. The chain uses TRBV9 and TRBJ1-1, with D perhaps TRBD1 (5 bases). The V end lost 4 bases, the J end lost 8 bases, and 15 bases lay between the germline ends. The CDR3 extends over 13 amino acids. Germline CDR1 and CDR2: SGDLS and YYNGEE.